The 10 T cell receptor beta chains listed next were all sequenced from one sample in a study of blood T cells in healthy people across ages. Combining a sample-barcoded 5' primer with a J-beta primer mix, a second PCR ran for about 7 to 11 cycles. TCRdb recomputed calls from the 5' RACE reads with MiXCR, one row per CDR3 protein. The sample records 800,000 to 1,300,000 distinct CDR3 sequences, roughly 24% being singletons. The same sample was also used in a study of T cells of mothers and their children.

Sequenced sample: blood. These receptors were obtained from a girl aged 2-10 years in good health.

This chain links TRBV28 with TRBJ1-1; D not resolved. Germline V gives CDR1 MDHEN, CDR2 SYDVKM. Between the trimmed V and J ends, which lost 3 bases and 10 bases, there was a span of 12 bases. This CDR3 has 12 residues. CDR3 DNA sequence: TGTGCCAGCAGTTTCGGGTCGGTAGGAGCTTTCTTT. It codes for CASSFGSVGAFF.

This clonotype has more than one count but fewer than ten. V is TRBV29-1 and J is TRBJ2-2; no clear D. CDR1 is SQVTM, CDR2 ANQGSEA, per germline. V dropped 7 bases and J dropped 1 base, with 10 bases sitting between them. There are 13 residues in the CDR3. For the CDR3, the DNA is TGCAGCGGGGTGAGAGAGAACACCGGGGAGCTGTTTTTT. Protein sequence: CSGVRENTGELFF.

The rearrangement links TRBV3-1 to TRBJ1-2; unclear D gene. This CDR3 comprises 11 residues. The germline V gene encodes CDR1 LGHDT and CDR2 YNNKEL (reference sequence). V was pared by 4 bases and J by 7 bases, with 7 bases between. CDR3 DNA: TGTGCCAGCAGCCTTAGATCTGGCTACACCTTC. Translated: CASSLRSGYTF.

As concerns this clonotype: Sequence at one end of the junction differs from germline and may be a read error. V usage is TRBV7-2 and J usage is TRBJ1-2, with D perhaps matching TRBD1 (5 bases). Per germline, CDR1 SGHTA and CDR2 FQGNSA. The CDR3 consists of 14 residues. CDR3 sequence reads: CASTLSGGGAGYTF. The CDR3 DNA reads TGTGCCAGCACCTTATCCGGAGGCGGGGCAGGCTACACCTTC. Full variable domain (missing parts from reference TRBV7-2 and TRBJ1-2): GAGVSQSPSNKVTEKGKDVELRCDPISGHTALYWYRQSLGQGLEFLIYFQGNSAPDKSGLPSDRFSAERTGGSVSTLTIQRTQQEDSAVYLCASTLSGGGAGYTFGSGTRLTVV.

V and J are TRBV11-1 and TRBJ2-2; tentatively, D is TRBD1 (6 bases). CDR1 is SGHAT, CDR2 FQDESV, per germline (reference sequence). V lost 3 bases to trimming and J lost 3 bases, with 17 bases between them. CDR3 length: 17 residues. The CDR3 region has the DNA TGTGCCAGCAGCTTGAACGGGGACACCTCACACACCGGGGAGCTGTTTTTT. The encoded protein is CASSLNGDTSHTGELFF.

The V gene is TRBV20-1, the J gene TRBJ1-5; D gene unclear. Trimming shortened V by 0 bases and J by 0 bases, and 9 bases separated the two germline ends. Germline V CDR1 and CDR2: DFQATT, SNEGSKA (reference sequence). The length of the CDR3 is 15 residues. Here the CDR3 reads CSARDGGYSNQPQHF. The CDR3 region has the DNA TGCAGTGCTAGAGATGGAGGATATAGCAATCAGCCCCAGCATTTT.

The chain couples TRBV7-2 to TRBJ2-7, with D perhaps TRBD2 (5 bases). Trimming left V 5 bases short and J 3 bases short, with 14 bases between. CDR1 is SGHTA, CDR2 FQGNSA, per germline. This CDR3 contains 14 residues. CDR3 bases: TGTGCCAGCAGCGTTTTGGACGGAGGCTACGAGCAGTACTTC. Translating it yields CASSVLDGGYEQYF.

The rearrangement joins TRBV5-1 to TRBJ2-7, with D possibly TRBD2 on 6 matching bases. V lost 2 bases and J 3 bases, leaving 12 bases between the germline ends. CDR1 is SGHRS and CDR2 is YFSETQ in the germline V gene. CDR3 size: 14 residues. The CDR3 coding sequence is TGCGCCAGCAGCTTCCGGGACTCCAACTACGAGCAGTACTTC. Translated, it gives CASSFRDSNYEQYF.

This clonotype turned up a few times. The chain has TRBV25-1 and TRBJ2-5; 7 nucleotides match TRBD1. The J call may be wrong; the DNA end is better matched by TRBJ2-7. CDR3 length: 14 residues. The germline V gene encodes CDR1 MGHDK and CDR2 SYGVNS. The CDR3 protein is CASRDPGQWDEQYF. CDR3 nucleotides: TGTGCCAGCAGAGACCCGGGACAGTGGGACGAGCAGTACTTC.

This clonotype was seen only a few times. The rearrangement uses TRBV28 and TRBJ1-2; 7 bases fit TRBD1. With V trimmed by 5 bases and J by 8 bases, 14 bases remained unmatched. Germline CDR1 MDHEN, CDR2 SYDVKM. This CDR3 is 15 amino acids long. The CDR3 here is CASSEGNRGSDGYTF. The CDR3 bases are TGTGCCAGCAGTGAGGGGAACAGGGGATCAGACGGCTACACCTTC.